What follows is one T cell receptor beta chain and its context. Its antigen remains unidentified. Sequenced patients had shown CD8+CD57+ cell expansion by flow cytometry. Every one of the patients had aplastic anemia (severe, acquired). The use of genomic DNA as template underpinned the TCR beta VDJ and CDR3 profiling. TCRdb passed the reads through MiXCR, listing each CDR3 protein once. The sample lists 180,000 or so distinct CDR3 sequences, 40% to 55% seen once, with 0.85% to 1.2% in the top ten. This sample is part of a study of CD8+CD57+ T cells in acquired aplastic anemia. For the study at large: Recorded DNA amounts for sorted CD4+ and CD8+ cells had an average of around 3 ug.

Study-level results: Patients and controls were not found to differ significantly in CD8+ Simpson's diversity. Patients shared some 29 CD8+ CDR3 sequences with controls.

Germline V CDR1 and CDR2: LNHNV, YYDKDF (reference sequence). Trimming took 8 bases from V and 1 from J, leaving 23 bases between them. There are 17 residues in the CDR3. This TCR was sampled from a human donor with aplastic anemia. The sequenced sample was sorted CD4+, CD8+, or CD8+CD57+ T cells (not recorded which) from PBMCs. The chain joins TRBV15 to TRBJ2-5; D is perhaps TRBD2 (6 bases). The CDR3 here is CATGQTNTGGFQETQYF. The CDR3 nucleotides are TGTGCCACCGGGCAGACGAACACCGGGGGATTCCAAGAGACCCAGTACTTC.